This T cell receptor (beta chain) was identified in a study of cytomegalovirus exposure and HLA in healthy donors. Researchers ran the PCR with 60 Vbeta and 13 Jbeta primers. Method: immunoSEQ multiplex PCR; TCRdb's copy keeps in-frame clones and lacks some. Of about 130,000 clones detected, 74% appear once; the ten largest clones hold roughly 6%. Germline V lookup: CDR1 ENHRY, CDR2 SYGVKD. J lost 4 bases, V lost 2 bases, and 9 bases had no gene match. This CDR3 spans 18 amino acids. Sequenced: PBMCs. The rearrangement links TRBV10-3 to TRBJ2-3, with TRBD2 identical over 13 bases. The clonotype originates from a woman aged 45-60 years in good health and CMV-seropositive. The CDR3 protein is CAISEPGLAGRGADTQYF. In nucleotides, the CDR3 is TGTGCCATCAGTGAGCCGGGACTAGCGGGGAGGGGCGCAGATACGCAGTATTTT.